These T cell receptor beta chains were read from a single sample in a study of blood T cell repertoires in COVID-19. Sequenced by immunoSEQ multiplex PCR; TCRdb stores in-frame clones only, minus some. The sample includes 85,000 to 90,000 clones, 86% of them seen just once. The sequenced sample was peripheral blood. The receptors originated from an elderly man with active or convalescent COVID-19. Each CDR3 is given with its conserved first and last residue. The D gene is left open where the match is weak. Where a row states a size, it is once, few, many or the class of an expanded clone; other rows omit it.

>once|TRBJ2-7|NA|TRBV15
TGTGCCACCAGCAGTTTAAGGACGGGACTCTACGAGCAGTACTTC
CATSSLRTGLYEQYF
>once|TRBJ2-5|TRBD2|TRBV6-5
TGTGCCAGCCACCGTGGACTAGCGGGTGGGACCCAGTACTTC
CASHRGLAGGTQYF
>NA|TRBJ1-3|NA|TRBV15
TGTGCCACCAGCAGAGTCCAGGTGGATAGAAACACCATATATTTT
CATSRVQVDRNTIYF
>NA|TRBJ1-2|TRBD1|TRBV28
TGTGCCAGCAGTCTGACAGGGAACTATGGCTACACCTTC
CASSLTGNYGYTF
>NA|TRBJ1-6|NA|TRBV10-3
TGTGCCATCGGCGGCAGTAATTCACCCCTCCACTTT
CAIGGSNSPLHF
>once|TRBJ2-7|NA|TRBV5-8
TGTGCCAGCAGCCGGCGGGGAGAAAACTACGAGCAGTACTTC
CASSRRGENYEQYF
>NA|TRBJ1-1|TRBD1|TRBV3-1/TRBV3-2
TGTGCCAGCAGCGAATGGACAGGGAATCCCAACACTGAAGCTTTCTTT
CASSEWTGNPNTEAFF
>NA|TRBJ1-2|NA|TRBV7-8
TGTGCCAGCAGCTTAGCCGGGACAATCTATGGCTACACCTTC
CASSLAGTIYGYTF
>NA|TRBJ2-5|NA|TRBV7-9
TGTGCCAGCAGCTTACGGTTACGAGAGACCCAGTACTTC
CASSLRLRETQYF
>NA|TRBJ1-2|NA|TRBV12-3/TRBV12-4
TGTGCCAGCAGTCCCGACAGGTTCTATGGCTACACCTTC
CASSPDRFYGYTF
>NA|TRBJ2-3|NA|TRBV18
TGTGCCAGCTCACCACCCACCTTGACAGGCACAGATACGCAGTATTTT
CASSPPTLTGTDTQYF
>once|TRBJ1-6|TRBD1|TRBV5-4
TGTGCCAGCAGCTTGGCAGGGGGAATGGTTAATTCACCCCTCCACTTT
CASSLAGGMVNSPLHF
>NA|TRBJ2-5|TRBD2|TRBV5-6
TGTGCCAGCAGCATTCCGGGACTAGCGGGTGGGGTAAGAGAGACCCAGTACTTC
CASSIPGLAGGVRETQYF
>NA|TRBJ1-2|TRBD1|TRBV19
TGTGCCAGCCGGACAGGGAATATTCCTAACTATGGCTACACCTTC
CASRTGNIPNYGYTF
>NA|TRBJ2-1|NA|TRBV28
TGTGCCAGCAGTTTAGACAACTACAATGAGCAGTTCTTC
CASSLDNYNEQFF
>NA|TRBJ2-2|NA|TRBV19
TGTGCCAGTAGAATTGGTTACTCTCTTTCCGGGGAGCTGTTTTTT
CASRIGYSLSGELFF
>NA|TRBJ2-1|TRBD2|TRBV6-5
TGTGCCAGCAGTTACGTAATTGGCGGGAGTTCGAATGAGCAGTTCTTC
CASSYVIGGSSNEQFF
>NA|TRBJ1-5|NA|TRBV24-1
TGTGCCACCAGTGACCCAAGTACAGGGCAAGGTCAGCCCCAGCATTTT
CATSDPSTGQGQPQHF
>NA|TRBJ1-6|NA|TRBV11-2
TGTGCCAGCAGCCTATGGCAGTTCCGGGATTCACCCCTCCACTTT
CASSLWQFRDSPLHF
>NA|TRBJ2-2|TRBD2|TRBV5-6
TGTGCCAGCAGTCCGGCTAGCGGGAGGGTTTTGACCGGGGAGCTGTTTTTT
CASSPASGRVLTGELFF
>NA|TRBJ1-4|NA|TRBV19
TGTGCCAGTAGTGCCCGCCGGAATGAAAAACTGTTTTTT
CASSARRNEKLFF
>few|TRBJ1-2|NA|TRBV5-1
TGCGCCAGCAGTGACGGGATTAACTATGGCTACACCTTC
CASSDGINYGYTF
>NA|TRBJ2-7|TRBD1|TRBV6-5
TGTGCCAGCAGTACGGCAGGGGGCACCTACGAGCAGTACTTC
CASSTAGGTYEQYF
>NA|TRBJ2-1|TRBD2|TRBV7-2
TGTGCCAGCAGCTTAGCGTCGGGACTAGCGGTCAATGAGCAGTTCTTC
CASSLASGLAVNEQFF
>NA|TRBJ1-1|NA|TRBV7-9
TGTGCCAGCAGCACACTCCCTCTTGGAGACACTGAAGCTTTCTTT
CASSTLPLGDTEAFF
>NA|TRBJ2-7|TRBD1|TRBV25-1
TGTGCCAGCAGTCGACAGGGACAACGCGAGCAGTACTTC
CASSRQGQREQYF
>few|TRBJ2-1|NA|TRBV19
TGTGCCAATATAAGCTACTCCTACAATGAGCAGTTCTTC
CANISYSYNEQFF